A selection of T cell receptor beta chains follows, all from one sample in a study of blood T cells in healthy people across ages. TCRdb re-called the 5' RACE reads with MiXCR, one entry per CDR3 protein. The table has 450,000 to 650,000 distinct CDR3 sequences, 24% seen once. These data were also reused for a study on T cells of mothers and their children.

The source material was blood. These receptors were taken from a boy under 18 in good health. CDR3s include the opening cysteine and the closing phenylalanine or tryptophan. A D gene is named only where the DNA matches it firmly. Clone size, where shown, is once, few, many, or a class for clones that have expanded.

D: .
J: TRBJ1-2
size: few
V: TRBV7-9
CDR3: CAGSSSYGYTF
DNA: TGTGCCGGCAGCTCGAGCTATGGCTACACCTTC

D: .
J: TRBJ2-7
size: .
V: TRBV20-1
CDR3: CSARFMGYEQYF
DNA: TGCAGTGCTAGATTTATGGGATACGAGCAGTACTTC

D: TRBD2
J: TRBJ2-3
size: .
V: TRBV2
CDR3: CASSRLAGPPDTQYF
DNA: TGTGCCAGCAGCCGACTAGCGGGACCCCCAGATACGCAGTATTTT

D: TRBD2
J: TRBJ2-5
size: .
V: TRBV5-1
CDR3: CASRNRTSGGPYQEAQYF
DNA: TGCGCCAGCCGAAACCGGACTAGCGGGGGACCGTACCAAGAGGCCCAGTACTTC

D: .
J: TRBJ2-1
size: .
V: TRBV5-1
CDR3: CASSYRKDEQFF
DNA: TGCGCCAGCAGCTACAGAAAGGATGAGCAGTTCTTC

D: .
J: TRBJ1-5
size: .
V: TRBV28
CDR3: CASSLFRSNQPQHF
DNA: TGTGCCAGCAGTTTATTCAGGAGCAATCAGCCCCAGCATTTT

D: TRBD2
J: TRBJ2-1
size: few
V: TRBV12-3/TRBV12-4
CDR3: CASSTTGTSGSFNEQFF
DNA: TGTGCCAGCAGTACGACCGGGACTAGCGGGAGCTTCAATGAGCAGTTCTTC

D: TRBD2
J: TRBJ2-3
size: .
V: TRBV15
CDR3: CATSREGASGPVDTQYF
DNA: TGTGCCACCAGCAGAGAAGGGGCTAGCGGACCCGTAGATACGCAGTATTTT

D: TRBD2
J: TRBJ2-4
size: few
V: TRBV4-1
CDR3: CASSTRLALTTAKNIQYF
DNA: TGCGCCAGCAGCACCCGACTAGCCTTAACGACAGCCAAAAACATTCAGTACTTC

D: TRBD2
J: TRBJ2-7
size: .
V: TRBV11-2
CDR3: CASSLDLAAEIYEQYF
DNA: TGTGCCAGCAGCTTAGATCTAGCGGCGGAAATCTACGAGCAGTACTTC

D: .
J: TRBJ1-4
size: .
V: TRBV12-3/TRBV12-4
CDR3: CASSLEGSREKLFF
DNA: TGTGCCAGCAGTTTAGAGGGCTCCAGGGAAAAACTGTTTTTT

D: .
J: TRBJ2-1
size: .
V: TRBV11-2
CDR3: CASSLPGGTYNEQFF
DNA: TGTGCCAGCAGTTTGCCTGGCGGTACCTACAATGAGCAGTTCTTC

D: .
J: TRBJ2-6
size: many
V: TRBV2
CDR3: CASSESSGANVLTF
DNA: TGTGCCAGCAGTGAAAGCTCTGGGGCCAACGTCCTGACTTTC

D: .
J: TRBJ2-3
size: .
V: TRBV14
CDR3: CASSRGQTSTDTQYF
DNA: TGTGCCAGCAGCCGCGGACAAACTAGCACAGATACGCAGTATTTT

D: .
J: TRBJ2-4
size: few
V: TRBV6-2/TRBV6-3
CDR3: CASSLTGTKNIQYF
DNA: TGTGCCAGCAGTCTTACAGGGACCAAAAACATTCAGTACTTC

D: TRBD2
J: TRBJ2-7
size: few
V: TRBV4-1
CDR3: CASSQSGLAGGGFSEQYF
DNA: TGCGCCAGCAGCCAGTCGGGACTAGCGGGAGGCGGATTCTCCGAGCAGTACTTC

D: .
J: TRBJ1-1
size: .
V: TRBV7-2
CDR3: CASRRDRKTFF
DNA: TGTGCCAGCAGACGAGACAGGAAAACTTTCTTT

D: .
J: TRBJ2-5
size: few
V: TRBV6-2/TRBV6-3
CDR3: CASSYGPSVKETQYF
DNA: TGTGCCAGCAGTTATGGCCCTAGCGTAAAAGAGACCCAGTACTTC

D: TRBD2
J: TRBJ2-1
size: many
V: TRBV6-6
CDR3: CASSLGAGLPYNEQFF
DNA: TGTGCCAGCAGTTTGGGAGCGGGGTTACCTTACAATGAGCAGTTCTTC

D: .
J: TRBJ1-1
size: .
V: TRBV28
CDR3: CASKIGGGGLGTEAFF
DNA: TGTGCCAGCAAAATTGGAGGGGGGGGATTGGGGACTGAAGCTTTCTTT

D: TRBD1
J: TRBJ2-1
size: .
V: TRBV9
CDR3: CASSGPGQGVNEQFF
DNA: TGTGCCAGCAGCGGCCCGGGACAGGGGGTAAATGAGCAGTTCTTC

D: TRBD1
J: TRBJ2-2
size: few
V: TRBV7-6
CDR3: CASSLGQGDEANTGELFF
DNA: TGTGCCAGCAGCTTGGGACAGGGGGATGAAGCTAACACCGGGGAGCTGTTTTTT

D: .
J: TRBJ2-5
size: few
V: TRBV5-1
CDR3: CASRTGDSTQETQYF
DNA: TGCGCCAGCAGAACGGGGGACTCAACACAGGAGACCCAGTACTTC

D: .
J: TRBJ1-3
size: few
V: TRBV29-1
CDR3: CSVLTVFTFGNTIYF
DNA: TGCAGCGTGTTGACAGTCTTTACCTTTGGAAACACCATATATTTT

D: .
J: TRBJ2-1
size: .
V: TRBV20-1
CDR3: CSARYPTTYNEQFF
DNA: TGCAGTGCTAGATACCCGACAACCTACAATGAGCAGTTCTTC

D: TRBD1
J: TRBJ2-1
size: .
V: TRBV12-3/TRBV12-4
CDR3: CASRADRAINEQFF
DNA: TGTGCCAGCAGGGCCGACAGGGCGATTAATGAGCAGTTCTTC

D: TRBD1
J: TRBJ1-1
size: many
V: TRBV25-1
CDR3: CASSDPGTGWQNTEAFF
DNA: TGTGCCAGCAGTGATCCCGGGACAGGGTGGCAGAACACTGAAGCTTTCTTT

D: .
J: TRBJ2-7
size: few
V: TRBV27
CDR3: CASSFTGYEQYF
DNA: TGTGCCAGCAGTTTCACAGGCTACGAGCAGTACTTC

D: .
J: TRBJ2-5
size: .
V: TRBV7-2
CDR3: CASSLRFGKETQYF
DNA: TGTGCCAGCAGCTTAAGGTTCGGAAAAGAGACCCAGTACTTC

D: TRBD2
J: TRBJ2-3
size: .
V: TRBV6-2/TRBV6-3
CDR3: CASESSAGDTDTQYF
DNA: TGTGCCAGCGAGTCTTCGGCGGGGGACACAGATACGCAGTATTTT

D: .
J: TRBJ2-1
size: .
V: TRBV18
CDR3: CASSPGQNNEQFF
DNA: TGTGCCAGCTCACCGGGACAAAACAATGAGCAGTTCTTC

D: TRBD1
J: TRBJ2-1
size: .
V: TRBV7-2
CDR3: CASSYRTGRDEQFF
DNA: TGTGCCAGCAGCTACCGGACAGGGCGGGATGAGCAGTTCTTC

D: TRBD1
J: TRBJ1-2
size: .
V: TRBV27
CDR3: CATGTGSFYGYTF
DNA: TGTGCCACTGGGACAGGGTCGTTCTATGGCTACACCTTC

D: .
J: TRBJ2-7
size: few
V: TRBV28
CDR3: CASYNEGRRNEQYF
DNA: TGTGCCAGCTACAACGAAGGGAGAAGGAACGAGCAGTACTTC

D: .
J: TRBJ2-1
size: .
V: TRBV7-2
CDR3: CASSLPGTLYNEQFF
DNA: TGTGCCAGCAGCTTACCGGGGACTCTGTACAATGAGCAGTTCTTC

D: TRBD1
J: TRBJ1-6
size: few
V: TRBV5-6
CDR3: CASSFVDRGYNSPLHF
DNA: TGTGCCAGCAGCTTCGTAGACAGGGGGTATAATTCACCCCTCCACTTT

D: .
J: TRBJ2-1
size: few
V: TRBV7-2
CDR3: CASSPNVKDNEQFF
DNA: TGTGCCAGCAGTCCGAACGTAAAAGACAATGAGCAGTTCTTC

D: TRBD2
J: TRBJ2-3
size: .
V: TRBV4-3
CDR3: CASTSERGSTDTQYF
DNA: TGCGCCAGCACATCGGAGCGGGGAAGCACAGATACGCAGTATTTT

D: .
J: TRBJ1-2
size: .
V: TRBV24-1
CDR3: CATSSGGDYGYTF
DNA: TGTGCCACCAGCAGCGGCGGTGACTATGGCTACACCTTC

D: .
J: TRBJ1-1
size: .
V: TRBV7-2
CDR3: CASSPPAQRDEAFF
DNA: TGTGCCAGCAGCCCCCCCGCCCAAAGAGACGAAGCTTTCTTT

D: .
J: TRBJ2-3
size: few
V: TRBV20-1
CDR3: CSAERVPSGTDTQYF
DNA: TGCAGTGCAGAACGAGTCCCGAGCGGCACAGATACGCAGTATTTT

D: .
J: TRBJ1-4
size: .
V: TRBV7-2
CDR3: CASSSNRGQGTEKLFF
DNA: TGTGCCAGCAGCTCAAATAGGGGCCAGGGGACCGAAAAACTGTTTTTT

D: .
J: TRBJ1-3
size: few
V: TRBV25-1
CDR3: CASSEYPEVYSGNTIYF
DNA: TGTGCCAGCAGTGAATACCCAGAAGTATACTCTGGAAACACCATATATTTT

D: .
J: TRBJ1-1
size: few
V: TRBV29-1
CDR3: CSVEGRGRNTEAFF
DNA: TGCAGCGTTGAAGGCAGGGGTAGGAACACTGAAGCTTTCTTT

D: .
J: TRBJ1-1
size: .
V: TRBV7-3
CDR3: CASSLQGGNTEAFF
DNA: TGTGCCAGCAGCTTGCAGGGTGGGAACACTGAAGCTTTCTTT

D: .
J: TRBJ2-1
size: .
V: TRBV9
CDR3: CASSPDDEQFF
DNA: TGTGCCAGCAGCCCTGACGATGAGCAGTTCTTC

D: .
J: TRBJ2-3
size: .
V: TRBV6-1
CDR3: CASREAGTGPDTQYF
DNA: TGTGCCAGCAGAGAAGCCGGCACCGGCCCAGATACGCAGTATTTT

D: .
J: TRBJ1-5
size: few
V: TRBV20-1
CDR3: CSARVRTRQPQHF
DNA: TGCAGTGCTAGAGTCCGAACGAGGCAGCCCCAGCATTTT

D: TRBD2
J: TRBJ2-2
size: .
V: TRBV27
CDR3: CASSFFAGGNTGELFF
DNA: TGTGCCAGCAGTTTCTTCGCGGGAGGGAACACCGGGGAGCTGTTTTTT

D: .
J: TRBJ2-3
size: few
V: TRBV7-9
CDR3: CASSPPGGQVQYF
DNA: TGTGCCAGCAGTCCCCCAGGAGGGCAGGTGCAGTATTTT

D: .
J: TRBJ1-5
size: .
V: TRBV7-2
CDR3: CASSLAGAGFRNQPQHF
DNA: TGTGCCAGCAGCTTAGCGGGGGCAGGGTTCCGCAATCAGCCCCAGCATTTT

D: TRBD1
J: TRBJ2-1
size: .
V: TRBV30
CDR3: CAWSSGTGRHNEQFF
DNA: TGTGCCTGGAGTTCCGGGACAGGGAGACACAATGAGCAGTTCTTC

D: .
J: TRBJ2-7
size: .
V: TRBV9
CDR3: CASSPPAAKWGEQYF
DNA: TGTGCCAGCAGCCCCCCGGCGGCTAAGTGGGGCGAGCAGTACTTC

D: .
J: TRBJ1-2
size: few
V: TRBV7-9
CDR3: CASSLEAPGGEIANYGYTF
DNA: TGTGCCAGCAGCTTAGAAGCCCCGGGGGGGGAAATAGCTAACTATGGCTACACCTTC

D: TRBD2
J: TRBJ2-1
size: .
V: TRBV29-1
CDR3: CIIDGGGYNEQFF
DNA: TGCATCATTGATGGGGGGGGGTACAATGAGCAGTTCTTC

D: .
J: TRBJ2-7
size: .
V: TRBV28
CDR3: CASSFSGTFDYEQYF
DNA: TGTGCCAGCAGTTTTTCCGGGACCTTCGACTACGAGCAGTACTTC

D: .
J: TRBJ2-3
size: .
V: TRBV11-2
CDR3: CASSRFPGRVTTDTQYF
DNA: TGTGCCAGCAGCCGCTTTCCCGGGCGGGTAACCACAGATACGCAGTATTTT